Listed here is a single T cell receptor (beta chain). Its cognate antigen is unknown. V was trimmed by 4 bases and J by 4 bases, leaving 17 bases between them. Germline V gene lookup returns CDR1 MNHEY and CDR2 SMNVEV (reference sequence). The CDR3 contains 16 residues. Method: immunoSEQ multiplex PCR; TCRdb's copy keeps in-frame clones and lacks some. This sample has around 100,000 clones, with about 87% found just once. The data belong to a study of T cells in localized non-small cell lung cancer. Study-level results: Heterogeneity stays possible, as sequencing covered only one tumor region. Out of the top 100 tumor clones, a median about 50 were seen in adjacent lung. Uninvolved nearby lung showed the greatest T cell clonality, exceeding that found in tumor.

The chain carries TRBV27 and TRBJ1-3; D not resolved. The receptor was derived from a man aged 35-75 years with stage I squamous cell lung carcinoma. The sample was peripheral blood, taken before any cancer treatment. The CDR3 region has the DNA TGTGCCAGCAGTTCGGCCCCTGGCTTTGGGGGAAACACCATATATTTT. Its translation: CASSSAPGFGGNTIYF.